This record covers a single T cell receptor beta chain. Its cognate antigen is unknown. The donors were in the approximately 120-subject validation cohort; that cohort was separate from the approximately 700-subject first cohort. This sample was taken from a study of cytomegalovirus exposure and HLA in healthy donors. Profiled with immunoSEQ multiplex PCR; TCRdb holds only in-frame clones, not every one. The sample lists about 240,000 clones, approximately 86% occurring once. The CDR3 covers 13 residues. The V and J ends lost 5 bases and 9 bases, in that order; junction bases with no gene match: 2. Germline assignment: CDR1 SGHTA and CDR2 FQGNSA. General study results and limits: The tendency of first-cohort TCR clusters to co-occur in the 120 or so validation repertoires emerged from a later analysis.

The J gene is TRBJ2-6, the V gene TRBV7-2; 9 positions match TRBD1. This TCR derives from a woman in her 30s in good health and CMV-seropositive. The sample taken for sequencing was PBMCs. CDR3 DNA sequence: TGTGCCAGCAGCACGGACAGGGGCAACGTCCTGACTTTC. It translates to CASSTDRGNVLTF.